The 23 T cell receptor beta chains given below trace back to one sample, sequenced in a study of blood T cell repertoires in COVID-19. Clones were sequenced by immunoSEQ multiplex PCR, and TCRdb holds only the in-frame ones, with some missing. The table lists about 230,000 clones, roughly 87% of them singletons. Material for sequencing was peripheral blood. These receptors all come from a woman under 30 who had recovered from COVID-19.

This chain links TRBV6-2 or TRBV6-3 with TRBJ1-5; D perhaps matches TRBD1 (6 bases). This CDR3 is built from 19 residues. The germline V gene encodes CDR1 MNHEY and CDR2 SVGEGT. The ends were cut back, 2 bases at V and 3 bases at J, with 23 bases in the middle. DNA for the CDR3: TGTGCCAGCAGTTACGGGAAGTCTGGGGGGGCTCCGATCAATCAGCCCCAGCATTTT. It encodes CASSYGKSGGAPINQPQHF.

In nucleotides, the CDR3 is TGTGCCAGCAGCCAAGAGGGTTTCCTCGGGGGGTACGAGCAGTACTTC. Encoded protein: CASSQEGFLGGYEQYF. The chain combines TRBV3-1 (or the pseudogene TRBV3-2) with TRBJ2-7; 7 bases map to TRBD2. Germline CDR1 LGHDT, CDR2 YNNKEL (reference sequence). This CDR3 has 16 residues. J lost 4 bases, V lost 0 bases, and 9 bases had no gene match.

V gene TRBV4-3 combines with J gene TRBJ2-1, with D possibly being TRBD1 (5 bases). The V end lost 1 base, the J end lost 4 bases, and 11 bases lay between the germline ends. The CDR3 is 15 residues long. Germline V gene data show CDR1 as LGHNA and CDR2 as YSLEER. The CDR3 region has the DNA TGCGCCAGCAGCCAAGTCGCGACAGATTACAATGAGCAGTTCTTC. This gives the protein CASSQVATDYNEQFF.

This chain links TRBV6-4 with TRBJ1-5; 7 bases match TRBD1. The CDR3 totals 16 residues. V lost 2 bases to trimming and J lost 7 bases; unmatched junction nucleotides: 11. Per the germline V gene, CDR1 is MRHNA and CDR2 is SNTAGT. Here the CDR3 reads CASSDTRTGLRQPQHF. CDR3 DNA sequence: TGTGCCAGCAGTGACACTAGGACAGGACTACGACAGCCCCAGCATTTT.

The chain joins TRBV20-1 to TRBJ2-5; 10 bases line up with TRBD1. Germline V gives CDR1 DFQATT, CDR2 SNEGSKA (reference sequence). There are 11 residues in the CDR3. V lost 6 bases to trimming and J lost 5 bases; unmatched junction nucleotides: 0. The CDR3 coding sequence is TGCAGTGCGGGACAGGGGGAGACCCAGTACTTC. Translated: CSAGQGETQYF.

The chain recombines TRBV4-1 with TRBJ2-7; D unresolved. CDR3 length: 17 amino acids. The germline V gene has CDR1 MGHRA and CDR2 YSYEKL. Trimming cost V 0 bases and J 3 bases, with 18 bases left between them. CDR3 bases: TGCGCCAGCAGCCAAGAGGTCCTAGAATGGCCTATCTACGAGCAGTACTTC. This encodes CASSQEVLEWPIYEQYF.

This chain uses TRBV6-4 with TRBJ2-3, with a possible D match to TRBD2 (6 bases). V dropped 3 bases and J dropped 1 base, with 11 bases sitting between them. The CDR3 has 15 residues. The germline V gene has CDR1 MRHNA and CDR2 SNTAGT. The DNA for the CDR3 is TGTGCCAGCAGTGAATACGGGAGTGGCACAGATACGCAGTATTTT. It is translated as CASSEYGSGTDTQYF.

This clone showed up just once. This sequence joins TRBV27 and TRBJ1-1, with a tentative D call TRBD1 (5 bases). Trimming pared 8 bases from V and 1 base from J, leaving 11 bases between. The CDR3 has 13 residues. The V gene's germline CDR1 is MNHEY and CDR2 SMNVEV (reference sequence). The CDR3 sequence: CASRGGRNTEAFF. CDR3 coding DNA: TGTGCCAGCCGGGGGGGGAGGAACACTGAAGCTTTCTTT.

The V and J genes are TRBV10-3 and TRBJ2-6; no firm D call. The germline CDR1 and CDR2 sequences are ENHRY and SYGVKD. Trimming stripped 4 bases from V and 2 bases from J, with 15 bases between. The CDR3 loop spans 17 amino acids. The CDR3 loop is CAISGSGSTAGANVLTF. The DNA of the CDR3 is TGTGCCATCAGTGGCTCCGGGTCAACTGCTGGGGCCAACGTCCTGACTTTC.

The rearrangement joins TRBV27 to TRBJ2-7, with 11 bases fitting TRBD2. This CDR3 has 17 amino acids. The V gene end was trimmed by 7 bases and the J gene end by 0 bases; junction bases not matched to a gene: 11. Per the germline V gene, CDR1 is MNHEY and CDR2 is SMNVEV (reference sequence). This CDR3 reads CASTVGLAGGRSYEQYF. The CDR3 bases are TGTGCCAGCACCGTAGGGCTAGCGGGGGGACGCTCCTACGAGCAGTACTTC.

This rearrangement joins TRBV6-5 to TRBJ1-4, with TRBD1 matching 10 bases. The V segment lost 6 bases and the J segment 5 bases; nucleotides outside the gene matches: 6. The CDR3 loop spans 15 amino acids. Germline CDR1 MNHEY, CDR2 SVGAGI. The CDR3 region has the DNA TGTGCCAGCAGACAATGGACAGGGGGAAATGAAAAACTGTTTTTT. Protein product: CASRQWTGGNEKLFF.

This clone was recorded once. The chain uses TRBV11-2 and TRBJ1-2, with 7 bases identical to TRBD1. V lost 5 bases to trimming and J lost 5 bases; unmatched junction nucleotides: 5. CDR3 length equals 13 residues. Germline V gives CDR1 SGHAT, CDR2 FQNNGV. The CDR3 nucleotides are TGTGCCAGCAGCCGCGGGACAGCTTATGGCTACACCTTC. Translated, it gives CASSRGTAYGYTF.

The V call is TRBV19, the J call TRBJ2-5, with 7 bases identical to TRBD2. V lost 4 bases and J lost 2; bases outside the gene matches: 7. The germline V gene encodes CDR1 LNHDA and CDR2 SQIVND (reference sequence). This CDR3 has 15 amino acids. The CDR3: CASSKASGEQETQYF. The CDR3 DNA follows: TGTGCCAGTAGTAAGGCTAGCGGAGAACAAGAGACCCAGTACTTC.

CDR3 protein: CAWSINIVDTQYF. DNA for the CDR3: TGTGCCTGGAGTATAAATATAGTAGATACGCAGTATTTT. The V and J genes are TRBV30 and TRBJ2-3; D is unclear. The CDR3 covers 13 residues. V lost 2 bases and J lost 5, with 11 bases in between. Looked up from germline, CDR1 is GTSNPN and CDR2 is SVGIG (reference sequence).

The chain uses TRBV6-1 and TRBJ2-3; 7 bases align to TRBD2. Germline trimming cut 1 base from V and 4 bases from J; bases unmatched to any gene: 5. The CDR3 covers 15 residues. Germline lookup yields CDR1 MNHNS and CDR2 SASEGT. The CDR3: CASSEEEGRADTQYF. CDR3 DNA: TGTGCCAGCAGTGAAGAGGAAGGGAGGGCAGATACGCAGTATTTT.

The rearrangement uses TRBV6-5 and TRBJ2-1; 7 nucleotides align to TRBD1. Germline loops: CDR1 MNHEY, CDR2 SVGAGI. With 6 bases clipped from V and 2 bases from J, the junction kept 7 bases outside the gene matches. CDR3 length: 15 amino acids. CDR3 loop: CASSLSTGPYNEQFF. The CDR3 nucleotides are TGTGCCAGCAGCCTTTCGACAGGGCCCTACAATGAGCAGTTCTTC.

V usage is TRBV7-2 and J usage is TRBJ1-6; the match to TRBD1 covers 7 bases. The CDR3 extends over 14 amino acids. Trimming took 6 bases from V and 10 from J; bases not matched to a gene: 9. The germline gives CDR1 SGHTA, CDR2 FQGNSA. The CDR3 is CASRRDREKSPLHF. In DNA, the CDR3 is TGTGCCAGCAGACGTGACAGGGAGAAATCACCCCTCCACTTT.

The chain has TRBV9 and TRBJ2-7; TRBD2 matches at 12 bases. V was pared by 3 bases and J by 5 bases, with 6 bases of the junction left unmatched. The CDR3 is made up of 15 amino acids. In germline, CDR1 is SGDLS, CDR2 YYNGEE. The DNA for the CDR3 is TGTGCCAGCAGCGACCAGACTAGCGGGAGCCACGAGCAGTACTTC. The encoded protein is CASSDQTSGSHEQYF.

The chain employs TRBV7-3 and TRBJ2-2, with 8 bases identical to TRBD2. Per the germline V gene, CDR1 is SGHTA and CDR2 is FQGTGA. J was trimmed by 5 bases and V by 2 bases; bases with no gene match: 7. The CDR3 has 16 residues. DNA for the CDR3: TGTGCCAGCAGCTTAGCGGCCGGGAGGGGGACCGGGGAGCTGTTTTTT. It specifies CASSLAAGRGTGELFF.

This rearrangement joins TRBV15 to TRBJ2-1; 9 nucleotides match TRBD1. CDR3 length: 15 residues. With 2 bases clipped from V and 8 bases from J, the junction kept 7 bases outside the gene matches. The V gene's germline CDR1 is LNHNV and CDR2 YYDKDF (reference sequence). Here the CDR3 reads CATSRWTGASHEQFF. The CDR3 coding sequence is TGTGCCACCAGCAGATGGACAGGGGCTTCCCATGAGCAGTTCTTC.

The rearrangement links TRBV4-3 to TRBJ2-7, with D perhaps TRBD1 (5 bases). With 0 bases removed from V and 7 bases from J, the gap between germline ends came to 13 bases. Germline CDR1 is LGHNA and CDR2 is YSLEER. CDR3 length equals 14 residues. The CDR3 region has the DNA TGCGCCAGCAGCCAAGAACTGGGGCCTTGGGAGCAGTACTTC. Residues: CASSQELGPWEQYF.

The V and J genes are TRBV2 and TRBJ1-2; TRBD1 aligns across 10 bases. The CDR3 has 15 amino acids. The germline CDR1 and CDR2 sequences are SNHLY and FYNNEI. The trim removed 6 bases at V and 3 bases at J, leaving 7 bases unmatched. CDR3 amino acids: CASRDRGGLDYGYTF. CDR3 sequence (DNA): TGTGCCAGCAGGGACAGGGGGGGCCTCGACTATGGCTACACCTTC.

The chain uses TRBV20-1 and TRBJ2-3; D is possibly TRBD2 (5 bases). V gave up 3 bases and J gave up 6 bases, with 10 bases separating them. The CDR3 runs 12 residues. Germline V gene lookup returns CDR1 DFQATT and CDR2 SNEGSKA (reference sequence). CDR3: CSASRGLDTQYF. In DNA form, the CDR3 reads TGCAGTGCTAGTCGCGGGCTGGATACGCAGTATTTT.